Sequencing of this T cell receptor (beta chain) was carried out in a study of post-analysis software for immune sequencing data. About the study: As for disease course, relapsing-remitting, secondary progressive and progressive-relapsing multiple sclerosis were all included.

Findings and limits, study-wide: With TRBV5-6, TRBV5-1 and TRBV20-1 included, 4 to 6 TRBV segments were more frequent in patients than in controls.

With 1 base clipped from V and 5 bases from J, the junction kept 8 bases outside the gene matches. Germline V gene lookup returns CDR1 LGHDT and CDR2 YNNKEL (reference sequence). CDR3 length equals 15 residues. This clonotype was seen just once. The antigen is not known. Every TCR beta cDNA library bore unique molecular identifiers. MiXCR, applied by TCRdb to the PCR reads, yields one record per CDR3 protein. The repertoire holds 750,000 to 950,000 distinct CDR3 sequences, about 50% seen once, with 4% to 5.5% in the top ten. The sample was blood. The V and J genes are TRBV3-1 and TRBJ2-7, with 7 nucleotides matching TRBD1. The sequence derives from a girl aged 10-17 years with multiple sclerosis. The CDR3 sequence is CASSQVGQGDHEQYF. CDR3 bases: TGTGCCAGCAGCCAAGTAGGCCAGGGGGACCACGAGCAGTACTTC.